This T cell receptor beta chain is drawn from a study of T cells in Graves' hyperthyroidism and ophthalmopathy (dated 2019 in TCRdb). As for the study more broadly: Peripheral blood samples were taken at the time of initial diagnosis, prior to any treatment. TCR Vbeta CDR3 sequencing of 135 peripheral blood samples (around 45 ophthalmopathy, under 80 hyperthyroidism and around 17 progressor patients) is reported in the paper. In addition, the study compared T-cell repertoires in thyroid tissue and in blood from roughly 6 Graves' hyperthyroidism patients. To identify TCR V-J signatures that set the groups apart, the researchers used a discovery cohort of 90 to 100 patients, made up of 40 to 45 with Graves' ophthalmopathy and 57 with stable Graves' hyperthyroidism. The roughly 90 discovery patients were divided at random into training and test sets in a 7:3 ratio. Prospective prediction of ophthalmopathy was tested in an independent validation cohort consisting of 18 hyperthyroidism patients and some 16 patients who later progressed to ophthalmopathy. After blood sampling, hyperthyroidism patients were treated with methimazole at a starting dose of 30 mg daily, and ophthalmopathy patients were treated with high-dose intravenous methylprednisolone. The full study reports these points: In validation, progression to ophthalmopathy was predicted by the model with more than 65% sensitivity and roughly 72% specificity, a median of approximately 6.5 months before onset. No statistical method was used to fix the sample size in advance, and group allocation was not hidden from the investigators. Ophthalmopathy was separated from stable hyperthyroidism by a 13 V-J signature model, with around 90% sensitivity and 81% to 82% specificity obtained in cross-validation and 80%/75% obtained in testing. Most expanded thyroid clonotypes (frequency above 0.001) were also detected in blood, suggesting blood repertoires may reflect thyroid immune responses.

TCR beta CDR3 regions were amplified from RNA transcripts. For the first round of RT-PCR on the TCR CDR3, the HTBI primer set was used together with the Qiagen OneStep RT-PCR kit. A second multiplex PCR round built the libraries, followed by size selection and purification. Paired-end sequencing of the libraries was performed with 100 bp reads on an Illumina HiSeq2000. In the original analysis: SOAPnuke was used to process the raw data, with reads discarded if the reads contained adapters or uncalled bases, had a mean Phred below 15, or lacked an exact constant-primer or identifier match. High-quality paired reads were merged using COPE v1.2.5, and each unique nucleotide sequence was defined as a clonotype. Clonotypes were aligned to IMGT TRBV, TRBD and TRBJ reference segments using MiTCR v1.1. Analysis was restricted to V-J combinations with a frequency above 0.0001, which covered about 99% of repertoires. The TCS score was defined as F50 (clonal expansion) divided by E x V (chaos), with BLOSUM62-based TCRdist calculated between CDR3 peptides within each V-J. Welch's t-statistics and random forest reduced roughly 500 V-J features to 10 to 15, which were used in a naive Bayes classifier (R e1071). TCRdb took the public reads, trimmed them with fastp at Q25, ran MiXCR for clone calling and kept in-frame beta chains. Duplicate CDR3 protein sequences are folded into a single record with the most common DNA and genes. The V and J calls, along with clone size, are taken from TCRdb and not from the paper's own processing. This sample is represented by about 640,000 distinct CDR3 sequences; more than 20% of them were singletons. The top ten clones comprise 34% of the sample.

V is shortened by 0 bases, J by 2 bases, and the region joining them spans 11 bases. Including cysteine and phenylalanine, the CDR3 has 15 amino acids. Only CDR3 DNA remains: 45 bases, in frame from the first base. CDR1 SGDLS and CDR2 YYNGEE were looked up in the germline V gene. Turning to this clonotype: It has no known antigen specificity. No quality values exist for individual bases; no much larger clone is one base distant.

In the ophthalmopathy patients, disease was moderately to severely active, with a Clinical Activity Score of 3 or more, a NOSPECS grade of 4 or more, and a duration of less than 3 months. Any patient with an uncontrolled infection, another autoimmune disease, pregnancy or lactation was excluded. Diagnoses were based on clinical symptoms, serum thyroxine and TRAb, thyroid ultrasound and orbital computed tomography. Ficoll-Paque density gradient centrifugation was used to isolate PBMCs from around 10 ml of fresh peripheral blood. Total RNA was extracted using Trizol reagent, and RNA quality was assessed on an Agilent 2100 Bioanalyzer.

Sequenced input: blood. This sequence originates from a man aged 30-40 years with Graves' ophthalmopathy. Here the chain combines TRBV9 and TRBJ2-5; perhaps TRBD2 is the D gene, with 6 bases matching. The DNA reads as follows: TGTGCCAGCAGCGTAGAGGCGGGATGGCAAGAGACCCAGTACTTC. Its amino acids are CASSVEAGWQETQYF.